This T cell receptor beta chain was captured by sequencing in a study of T cells after yellow fever vaccination. Study-level results: Bulk-population clonotypes that are abundant could appear as contaminants in FACS-sorted repertoires.

The CDR3 is made up of 15 amino acids. Germline assignment: CDR1 SGHTS and CDR2 YDEGEE. V lost 0 bases and J lost 3, with 11 bases in between. 5'RACE template switching generated TCR cDNA, adding a universal primer site and UMIs. TCRdb itself ran the 5' RACE reads through MiXCR, one entry per CDR3 protein. The repertoire consists of 95,000 to 100,000 distinct CDR3 sequences, with roughly 6% occurring once and the leading ten covering about 41%. At least ten counts were recorded for this clonotype. The antigen remains undetermined. This TCR was recovered from a man younger than 35 who received the YFV17D yellow fever vaccine. The chain has TRBV5-8 and TRBJ2-3; a weak D match, TRBD2 (6 bases). The material was CD8+ T cells sorted from PBMCs, obtained 10 days after the yellow fever booster vaccination. In nucleotides, the CDR3 is TGTGCCAGCAGCTTGGCCACCGGGGGAACAGATACGCAGTATTTT. It translates to CASSLATGGTDTQYF.